A selection of T cell receptor beta chains follows, all from one sample in a study of T cell responses to AZD1222 COVID-19 vaccine. Profiling relied on immunoSEQ multiplex PCR, and the TCRdb table lists in-frame clones only, not all of them. Of over 110,000 clones listed, roughly nine tenths are singletons. The source was peripheral blood, collected 28 days after the second AZD1222 dose. The receptors derive from an adult who received the AZD1222 COVID-19 vaccine. CDR3s include the opening cysteine and the closing phenylalanine or tryptophan. A D gene is named only where the DNA matches it firmly. Where a row states a size, it is once, few, many or the class of an expanded clone; other rows omit it.

j_call | d_call | clone_size | v_call | cdr3_aa | cdr3_nt
TRBJ1-4 | TRBD1 | few | TRBV18 | CASSPTNRGNEKLFF | TGTGCCAGCTCACCAACTAACAGGGGTAATGAAAAACTGTTTTTT
TRBJ2-7 | TRBD2 | few | TRBV10-3 | CAISAPPEGGSSYEQYF | TGTGCCATCAGTGCACCTCCCGAGGGCGGGAGCTCCTACGAGCAGTACTTC
TRBJ1-4 | . | . | TRBV30 | CAWSSGAAIFATNEKLFF | TGTGCCTGGAGTAGTGGGGCCGCCATATTCGCAACTAATGAAAAACTGTTTTTT
TRBJ1-2 | TRBD1 | . | TRBV7-9 | CASRSGTGSYGYTF | TGTGCCAGCAGGTCCGGGACAGGGTCATATGGCTACACCTTC
TRBJ1-2 | . | . | TRBV28 | CASSLGRVTGGYTF | TGTGCCAGCAGTTTAGGCAGGGTAACGGGTGGCTACACCTTC
TRBJ1-1 | . | . | TRBV20-1 | CSAVTSTEAFF | TGCAGTGCCGTCACCAGCACTGAAGCTTTCTTT
TRBJ1-1 | TRBD1 | . | TRBV30 | CAMDRGSTEAFF | TGTGCCATGGACAGGGGAAGCACTGAAGCTTTCTTT
TRBJ1-2 | TRBD1 | . | TRBV7-2 | CASSFDRGNGYTF | TGTGCCAGCAGCTTCGACAGGGGGAACGGCTACACCTTC
TRBJ1-3 | . | . | TRBV5-1 | CASSSRTDFSGNTIYF | TGCGCCAGCAGCTCCAGGACGGACTTTTCTGGAAACACCATATATTTT
TRBJ1-1 | . | . | TRBV6-2/TRBV6-3 | CASSVGGTEAFF | TGTGCCAGCAGTGTCGGGGGGACTGAAGCTTTCTTT
TRBJ1-1 | . | . | TRBV6-5 | CASSYSDIVNTEAFF | TGTGCCAGCAGTTACTCAGACATAGTAAACACTGAAGCTTTCTTT
TRBJ1-6 | . | . | TRBV19 | CASSRQGRSPLHF | TGTGCCAGTAGTCGGCAGGGGCGATCACCCCTCCACTTT
TRBJ1-1 | . | . | TRBV27 | CASSPRVGTEAFF | TGTGCCAGCAGTCCCCGGGTAGGAACTGAAGCTTTCTTT
TRBJ2-3 | . | . | TRBV10-1 | CASSAGDYTQYF | TGCGCCAGCAGTGCGGGGGACTATACGCAGTATTTT
TRBJ1-5 | TRBD1 | . | TRBV27 | CASSSLDRGTSSSNQPQHF | TGTGCCAGCAGTTCCCTGGACAGGGGGACTTCTTCGAGCAATCAGCCCCAGCATTTT
TRBJ2-5 | TRBD2 | . | TRBV28 | CASSLGGEETQYF | TGTGCCAGCAGTTTAGGGGGGGAAGAGACCCAGTACTTC
TRBJ2-3 | . | . | TRBV29-1 | CSGWGKTDTQYF | TGCAGCGGCTGGGGAAAGACAGATACGCAGTATTTT
TRBJ2-5 | TRBD1 | . | TRBV9 | CASSPQGNQETQYF | TGTGCCAGCAGCCCACAGGGGAACCAAGAGACCCAGTACTTC
TRBJ1-2 | . | . | TRBV4-1 | CASSPRTAGIGYGYTF | TGCGCCAGCAGCCCCCGGACAGCGGGGATAGGCTATGGCTACACCTTC
TRBJ1-1 | . | once | TRBV29-1 | CSVGQLNTEAFF | TGCAGCGTAGGACAGCTGAACACTGAAGCTTTCTTT
TRBJ1-2 | . | . | TRBV10-3 | CAIRPQGRTSGYTF | TGTGCCATCAGACCTCAGGGGAGGACGAGCGGCTACACCTTC
TRBJ1-5 | TRBD1 | . | TRBV19 | CASSRLRTGGNQPQHF | TGTGCCAGTAGTCGACTACGGACAGGGGGAAATCAGCCCCAGCATTTT
TRBJ1-2 | . | . | TRBV27 | CASSLSPAYGYTF | TGTGCCAGCAGTTTATCTCCAGCCTATGGCTACACCTTC
TRBJ2-2 | . | . | TRBV7-2 | CASSLTGSSAGELFF | TGTGCCAGCAGCTTAACGGGGTCCTCGGCCGGGGAGCTGTTTTTT
TRBJ1-2 | . | . | TRBV7-2 | CASSPQHANYGYTF | TGTGCCAGCAGCCCACAGCACGCCAACTATGGCTACACCTTC
TRBJ2-1 | . | once | TRBV11-2 | CASSLRSPSGEQFF | TGTGCCAGCAGCCTACGGAGCCCCTCGGGTGAGCAGTTCTTC
TRBJ2-4 | TRBD1 | . | TRBV19 | CASSTNRGDIQYF | TGTGCCAGTAGTACTAACAGGGGTGACATTCAGTACTTC
TRBJ1-2 | . | . | TRBV4-1 | CASSQDAELGYTF | TGCGCCAGCAGCCAAGATGCGGAACTTGGCTACACCTTC
TRBJ1-2 | . | . | TRBV5-1 | CASSLGGEFGYGYTF | TGCGCCAGCAGCTTGGGTGGAGAGTTTGGGTATGGCTACACCTTC
TRBJ1-5 | . | few | TRBV28 | CASSPLAQPQHF | TGTGCCAGCAGTCCCCTGGCCCAGCCCCAGCATTTT
TRBJ1-1 | TRBD1 | once | TRBV4-1 | CASSRWTGDTEAFF | TGCGCCAGCAGCCGGTGGACAGGGGACACTGAAGCTTTCTTT
TRBJ1-2 | . | . | TRBV6-5 | CASRQDGNYGYTF | TGTGCCAGCAGACAAGACGGAAACTATGGCTACACCTTC
TRBJ1-1 | TRBD1 | . | TRBV5-1 | CASSEGTGMNTEAFF | TGCGCCAGCAGCGAGGGGACAGGGATGAACACTGAAGCTTTCTTT
TRBJ1-3 | . | . | TRBV30 | CAWSLSSGNTIYF | TGTGCCTGGAGTCTAAGCTCTGGAAACACCATATATTTT
TRBJ1-5 | . | . | TRBV9 | CATSSVRGYSNQPQHF | TGTGCCACTTCCAGCGTGCGGGGCTATAGCAATCAGCCCCAGCATTTT
TRBJ1-1 | . | . | TRBV30 | CAWSRPGYGTEAFF | TGTGCCTGGAGTAGGCCCGGCTACGGGACTGAAGCTTTCTTT
TRBJ1-2 | . | . | TRBV2 | CASRAGAGDYGYTF | TGTGCCAGCAGGGCGGGAGCAGGGGACTATGGCTACACCTTC
TRBJ1-6 | TRBD1 | few | TRBV4-2 | CASSQGQGNSPLHF | TGTGCCAGCAGCCAAGGACAGGGAAATTCACCCCTCCACTTT
TRBJ2-3 | . | . | TRBV28 | CASKGDLTDTQYF | TGTGCCAGCAAGGGTGACCTCACAGATACGCAGTATTTT
TRBJ1-2 | . | . | TRBV30 | CAWSEGASYTF | TGTGCCTGGAGTGAGGGTGCGAGCTACACCTTC
TRBJ2-7 | TRBD1 | . | TRBV6-6 | CASRETGVSYEQYF | TGTGCCAGCAGAGAGACAGGGGTATCCTACGAGCAGTACTTC
TRBJ1-1 | . | . | TRBV11-2 | CASTPRSSMNTEAFF | TGTGCCAGCACCCCCCGGTCAAGTATGAACACTGAAGCTTTCTTT
TRBJ1-3 | . | . | TRBV28 | CASSSGARGNTIYF | TGTGCCAGCAGCTCAGGGGCGCGTGGAAACACCATATATTTT
TRBJ2-3 | TRBD2 | . | TRBV7-3 | CASSLTPSGGATDTQYF | TGTGCCAGCAGCTTAACACCTAGCGGGGGGGCTACAGATACGCAGTATTTT
TRBJ1-1 | . | . | TRBV12-3/TRBV12-4 | CASSYGTVAFF | TGTGCCAGCAGTTACGGGACCGTCGCTTTCTTT
TRBJ2-6 | . | . | TRBV7-3 | CASSLSLGANVLTF | TGTGCCAGCAGCTTATCACTCGGGGCCAACGTCCTGACTTTC